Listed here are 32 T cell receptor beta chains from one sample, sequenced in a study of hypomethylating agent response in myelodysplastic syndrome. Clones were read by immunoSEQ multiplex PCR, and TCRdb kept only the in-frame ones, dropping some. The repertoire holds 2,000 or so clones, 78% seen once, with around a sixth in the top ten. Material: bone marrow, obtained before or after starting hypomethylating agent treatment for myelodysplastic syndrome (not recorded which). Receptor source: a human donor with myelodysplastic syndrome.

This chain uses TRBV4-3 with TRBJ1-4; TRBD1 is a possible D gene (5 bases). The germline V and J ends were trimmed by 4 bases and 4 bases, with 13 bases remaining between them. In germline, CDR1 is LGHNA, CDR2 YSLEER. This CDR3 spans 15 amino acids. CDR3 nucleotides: TGCGCCAGCAGCCGTCGCTGGGGGAATAATGAAAAACTGTTTTTT. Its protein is CASSRRWGNNEKLFF.

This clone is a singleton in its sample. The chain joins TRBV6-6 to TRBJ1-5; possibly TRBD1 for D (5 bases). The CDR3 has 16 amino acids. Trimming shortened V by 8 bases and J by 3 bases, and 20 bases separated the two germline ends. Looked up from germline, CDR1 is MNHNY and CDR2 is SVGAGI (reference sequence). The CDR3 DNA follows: TGTGCCAGCCAAAGGGTGGCAGGGACGGACAATCAGCCCCAGCATTTT. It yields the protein CASQRVAGTDNQPQHF.

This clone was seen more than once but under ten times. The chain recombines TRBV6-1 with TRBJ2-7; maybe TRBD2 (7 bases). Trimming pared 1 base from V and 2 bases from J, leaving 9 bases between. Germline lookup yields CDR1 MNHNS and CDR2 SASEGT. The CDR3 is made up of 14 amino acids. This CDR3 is CASSEGGGAYEQYF. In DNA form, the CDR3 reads TGTGCCAGCAGTGAAGGAGGGGGGGCCTACGAGCAGTACTTC.

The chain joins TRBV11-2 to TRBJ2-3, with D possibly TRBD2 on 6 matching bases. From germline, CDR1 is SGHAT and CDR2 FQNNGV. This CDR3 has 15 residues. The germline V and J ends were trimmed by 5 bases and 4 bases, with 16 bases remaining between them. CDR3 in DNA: TGTGCCAGCAGCATATTCGGGGGATCCTCAGATACGCAGTATTTT. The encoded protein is CASSIFGGSSDTQYF.

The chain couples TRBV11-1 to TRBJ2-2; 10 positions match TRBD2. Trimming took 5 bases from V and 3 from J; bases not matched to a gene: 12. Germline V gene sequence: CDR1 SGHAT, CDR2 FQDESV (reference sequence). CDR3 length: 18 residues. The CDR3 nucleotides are TGTGCCAGCAGCCGCTTTGAACTAGCGGGGCCATACACCGGGGAGCTGTTTTTT. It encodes CASSRFELAGPYTGELFF.

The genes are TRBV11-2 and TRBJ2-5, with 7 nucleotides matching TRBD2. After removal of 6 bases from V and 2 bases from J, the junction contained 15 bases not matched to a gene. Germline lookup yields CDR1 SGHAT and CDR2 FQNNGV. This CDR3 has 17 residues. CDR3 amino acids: CASSPLLGGGNQETQYF. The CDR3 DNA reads TGTGCCAGCAGTCCCCTTCTTGGGGGGGGGAATCAAGAGACCCAGTACTTC.

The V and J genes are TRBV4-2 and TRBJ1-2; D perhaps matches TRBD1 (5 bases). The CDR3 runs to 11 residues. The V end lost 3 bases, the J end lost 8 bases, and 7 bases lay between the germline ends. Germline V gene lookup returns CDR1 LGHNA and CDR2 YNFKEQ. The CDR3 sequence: CASSQGGGYTF. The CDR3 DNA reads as TGTGCCAGCAGCCAGGGGGGGGGCTACACCTTC.

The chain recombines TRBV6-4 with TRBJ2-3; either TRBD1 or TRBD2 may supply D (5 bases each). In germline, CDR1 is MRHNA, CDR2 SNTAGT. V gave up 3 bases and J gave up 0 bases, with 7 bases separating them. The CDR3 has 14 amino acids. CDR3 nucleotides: TGTGCCAGCAGTGAAAGGGACAGCACAGATACGCAGTATTTT. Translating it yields CASSERDSTDTQYF.

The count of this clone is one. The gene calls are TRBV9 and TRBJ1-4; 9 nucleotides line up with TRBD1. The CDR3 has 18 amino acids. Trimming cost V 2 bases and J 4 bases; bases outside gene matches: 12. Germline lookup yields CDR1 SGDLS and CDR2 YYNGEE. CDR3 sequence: CASSVSRDRVGINEKLFF. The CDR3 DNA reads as TGTGCCAGCAGCGTTTCCCGGGACAGGGTTGGAATTAATGAAAAACTGTTTTTT.

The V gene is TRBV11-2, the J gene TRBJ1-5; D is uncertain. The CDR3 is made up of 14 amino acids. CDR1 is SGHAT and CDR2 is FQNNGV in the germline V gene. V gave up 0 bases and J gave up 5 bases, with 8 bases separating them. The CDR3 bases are TGTGCCAGCAGCTTAGACACGGGATATCAGCCCCAGCATTTT. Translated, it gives CASSLDTGYQPQHF.

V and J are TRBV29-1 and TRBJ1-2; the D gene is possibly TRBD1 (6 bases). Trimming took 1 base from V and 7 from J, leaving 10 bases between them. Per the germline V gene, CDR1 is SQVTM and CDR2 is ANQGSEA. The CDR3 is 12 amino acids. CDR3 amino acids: CSVEGQAPGYTF. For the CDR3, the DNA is TGCAGCGTTGAAGGACAGGCGCCTGGCTACACCTTC.

For the CDR3, the DNA is TGTGCCAGCGCGGGGCAGGGGCCCGGGTACAATGAGCAGTTCTTC. It is translated as CASAGQGPGYNEQFF. The chain employs TRBV6-1 and TRBJ2-1; D possibly uses TRBD1 or TRBD2 (6 bases each). V lost 8 bases to trimming and J lost 4 bases, with 18 bases between them. This CDR3 is 15 amino acids long. Germline assignment: CDR1 MNHNS and CDR2 SASEGT.

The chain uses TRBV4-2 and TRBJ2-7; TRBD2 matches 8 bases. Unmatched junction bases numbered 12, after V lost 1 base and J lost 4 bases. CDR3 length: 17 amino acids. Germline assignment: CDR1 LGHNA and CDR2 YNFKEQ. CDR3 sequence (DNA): TGTGCCAGCAGCCAAGGTACCGGAGCGGGGGCCTTTTACGAGCAGTACTTC. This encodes CASSQGTGAGAFYEQYF.

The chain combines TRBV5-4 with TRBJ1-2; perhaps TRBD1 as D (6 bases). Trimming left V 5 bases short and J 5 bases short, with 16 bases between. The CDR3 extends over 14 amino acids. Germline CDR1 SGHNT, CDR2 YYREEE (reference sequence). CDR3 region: CASSEGQREYGYTF. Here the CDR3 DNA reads TGTGCCAGCAGTGAAGGACAGCGGGAATATGGCTACACCTTC.

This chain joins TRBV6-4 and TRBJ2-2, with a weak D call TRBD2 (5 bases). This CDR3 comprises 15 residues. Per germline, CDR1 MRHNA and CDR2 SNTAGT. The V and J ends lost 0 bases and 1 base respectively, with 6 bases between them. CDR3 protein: CASSDSSVNTGELFF. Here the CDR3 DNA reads TGTGCCAGCAGTGACTCTAGCGTGAACACCGGGGAGCTGTTTTTT.

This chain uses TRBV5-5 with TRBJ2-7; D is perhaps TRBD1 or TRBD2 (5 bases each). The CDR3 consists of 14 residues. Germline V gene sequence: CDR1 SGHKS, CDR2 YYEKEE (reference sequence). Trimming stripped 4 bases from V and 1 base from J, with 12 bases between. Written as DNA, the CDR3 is TGTGCCAGCAGCCCCCGGGGCAATTCCTACGAGCAGTACTTC. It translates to CASSPRGNSYEQYF.

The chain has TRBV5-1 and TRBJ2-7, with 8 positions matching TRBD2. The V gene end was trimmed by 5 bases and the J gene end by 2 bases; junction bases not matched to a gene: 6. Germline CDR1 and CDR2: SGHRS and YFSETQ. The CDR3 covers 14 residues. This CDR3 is CASRLERGTYEQYF. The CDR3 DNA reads TGCGCCAGCAGACTCGAGCGGGGGACCTACGAGCAGTACTTC.

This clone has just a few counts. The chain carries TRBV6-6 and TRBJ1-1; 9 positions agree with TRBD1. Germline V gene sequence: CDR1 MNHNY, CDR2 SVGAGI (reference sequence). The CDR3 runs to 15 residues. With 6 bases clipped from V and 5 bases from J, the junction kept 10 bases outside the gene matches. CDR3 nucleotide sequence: TGTGCCAGCAGCTACGACAGGGGGAGGTATACTGAAGCTTTCTTT. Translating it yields CASSYDRGRYTEAFF.

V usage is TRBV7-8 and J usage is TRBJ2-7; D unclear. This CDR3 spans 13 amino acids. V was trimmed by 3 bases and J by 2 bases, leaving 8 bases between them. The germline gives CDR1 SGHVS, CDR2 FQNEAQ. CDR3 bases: TGTGCCAGCAGCTTGGGCAGCACCTACGAGCAGTACTTC. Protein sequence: CASSLGSTYEQYF.

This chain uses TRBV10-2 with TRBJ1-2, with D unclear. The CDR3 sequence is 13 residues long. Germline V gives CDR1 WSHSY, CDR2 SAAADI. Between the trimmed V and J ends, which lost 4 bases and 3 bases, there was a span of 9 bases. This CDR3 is CASSAVRDYGYTF. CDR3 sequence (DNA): TGCGCCAGCAGTGCTGTCAGAGACTATGGCTACACCTTC.

The CDR3 here is CASSGMGLVYNEQFF. The CDR3 DNA follows: TGTGCCAGCAGCGGGATGGGACTAGTATACAATGAGCAGTTCTTC. The chain links TRBV2 to TRBJ2-1; 8 nucleotides align to TRBD2. With 6 bases clipped from V and 4 bases from J, the junction kept 8 bases outside the gene matches. CDR3 length: 15 residues. Germline V CDR1 and CDR2: SNHLY, FYNNEI.

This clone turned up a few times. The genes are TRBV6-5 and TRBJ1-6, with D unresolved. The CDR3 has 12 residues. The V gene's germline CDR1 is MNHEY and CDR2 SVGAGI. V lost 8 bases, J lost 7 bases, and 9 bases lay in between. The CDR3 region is CASRPWNSPLHF. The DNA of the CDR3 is TGTGCCAGCCGGCCGTGGAATTCACCCCTCCACTTT.

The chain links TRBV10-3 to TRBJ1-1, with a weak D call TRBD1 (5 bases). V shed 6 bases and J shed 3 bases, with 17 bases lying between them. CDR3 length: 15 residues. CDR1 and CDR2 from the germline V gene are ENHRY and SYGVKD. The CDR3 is CAIRGGKGPHTEAFF. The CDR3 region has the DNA TGTGCCATCAGGGGGGGGAAGGGTCCCCACACTGAAGCTTTCTTT.

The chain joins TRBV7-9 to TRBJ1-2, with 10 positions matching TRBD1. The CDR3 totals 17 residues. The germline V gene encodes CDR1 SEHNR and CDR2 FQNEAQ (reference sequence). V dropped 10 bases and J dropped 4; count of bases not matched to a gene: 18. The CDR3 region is CATPSGDRGRNGYGYTF. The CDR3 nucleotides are TGTGCCACTCCCTCGGGAGACAGGGGGCGCAATGGCTATGGCTACACCTTC.

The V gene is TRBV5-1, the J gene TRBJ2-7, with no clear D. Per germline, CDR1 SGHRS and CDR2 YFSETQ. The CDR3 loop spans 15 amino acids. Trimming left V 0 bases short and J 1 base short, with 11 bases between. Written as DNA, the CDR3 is TGCGCCAGCAGCTTGGAGGGATCCCGGTCCTACGAGCAGTACTTC. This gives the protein CASSLEGSRSYEQYF.

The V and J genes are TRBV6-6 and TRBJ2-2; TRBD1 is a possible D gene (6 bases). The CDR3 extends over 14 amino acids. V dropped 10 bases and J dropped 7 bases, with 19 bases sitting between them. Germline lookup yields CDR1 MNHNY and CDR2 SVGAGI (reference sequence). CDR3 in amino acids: CATVTGDRIGELFF. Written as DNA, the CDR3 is TGTGCCACCGTGACAGGCGACCGGATCGGGGAGCTGTTTTTT.

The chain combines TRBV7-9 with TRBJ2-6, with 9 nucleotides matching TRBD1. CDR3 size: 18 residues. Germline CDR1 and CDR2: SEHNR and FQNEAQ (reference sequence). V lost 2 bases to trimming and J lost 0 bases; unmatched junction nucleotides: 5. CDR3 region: CASSLQMGQGSGANVLTF. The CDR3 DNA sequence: TGTGCCAGCAGCTTACAAATGGGACAGGGCTCTGGGGCCAACGTCCTGACTTTC.

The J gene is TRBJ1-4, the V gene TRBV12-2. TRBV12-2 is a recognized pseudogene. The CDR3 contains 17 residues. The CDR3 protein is CASRLPTQESASEKLFF. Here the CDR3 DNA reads TGTGCAAGTCGCTTACCCACCCAGGAGTCGGCGTCGGAAAAACTGTTTTTT.

The CDR3 sequence is CASSDGTGGNEQFF. The CDR3 DNA follows: TGTGCCAGCAGTGACGGGACAGGGGGCAATGAGCAGTTCTTC. The chain carries TRBV6-4 and TRBJ2-1; 11 bases match TRBD1. V was clipped by 2 bases and J by 6 bases; unmatched bases: 0. The germline V gene encodes CDR1 MRHNA and CDR2 SNTAGT. The CDR3 contains 14 residues.

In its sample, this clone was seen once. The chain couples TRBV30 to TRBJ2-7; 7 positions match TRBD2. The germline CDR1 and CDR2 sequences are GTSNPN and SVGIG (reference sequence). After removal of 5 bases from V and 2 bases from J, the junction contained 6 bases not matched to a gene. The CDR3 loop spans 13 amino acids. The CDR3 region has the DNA TGTGCCTGGTGGAGGGAGGGCACCTACGAGCAGTACTTC. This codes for CAWWREGTYEQYF.

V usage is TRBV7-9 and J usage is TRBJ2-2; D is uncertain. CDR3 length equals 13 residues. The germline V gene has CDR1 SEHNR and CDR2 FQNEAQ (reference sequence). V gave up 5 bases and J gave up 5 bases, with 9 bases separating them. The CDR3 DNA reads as TGTGCCAGCAGCCCCCAGTTAACCGGGGAGCTGTTTTTT. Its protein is CASSPQLTGELFF.

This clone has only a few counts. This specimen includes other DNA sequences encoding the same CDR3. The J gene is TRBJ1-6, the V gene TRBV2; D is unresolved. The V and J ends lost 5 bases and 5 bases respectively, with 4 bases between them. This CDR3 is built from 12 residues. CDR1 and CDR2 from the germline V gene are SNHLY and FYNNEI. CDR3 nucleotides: TGTGCCAGCAGTCTACATAATTCACCCCTCCACTTT. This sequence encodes CASSLHNSPLHF. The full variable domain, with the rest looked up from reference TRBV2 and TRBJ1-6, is EPEVTQTPSHQVTQMGQEVILRCVPISNHLYFYWYRQILGQKVEFLVSFYNNEISEKSEIFDDQFSVERPDGSNFTLKIRSTKLEDSAMYFCASSLHNSPLHFGNGTRLTVT.